Shown below are 25 T cell receptor beta chains from a single sample sequenced in a study of blood T cell repertoires in COVID-19. Assay used: immunoSEQ multiplex PCR; TCRdb lists only in-frame clones, some missing. Of 50,000 to 70,000 clones in the sample, over 75% were seen once. The sequenced sample was peripheral blood. These receptors were obtained from a woman of 80 years or more with active COVID-19.

V and J are TRBV11-2 and TRBJ2-2; 10 bases match TRBD2. This CDR3 has 16 residues. The V and J ends lost 6 bases and 4 bases, in that order; junction bases with no gene match: 8. Germline CDR1 reads SGHAT; CDR2 reads FQNNGV. This CDR3 reads CASRRPGLALTGELFF. The CDR3 region has the DNA TGTGCCAGCAGGAGACCGGGACTAGCGCTCACCGGGGAGCTGTTTTTT.

The CDR3 DNA follows: TGTGCCAGCAGTCTAAATCGTGCCTACGAGCAGTACTTC. Protein product: CASSLNRAYEQYF. The chain has TRBV28 and TRBJ2-7; D not resolved. The length of the CDR3 is 13 residues. Trimming stripped 5 bases from V and 2 bases from J, with 10 bases between. The V gene's germline CDR1 is MDHEN and CDR2 SYDVKM. The complete variable domain, with remaining parts taken from reference TRBV28 and TRBJ2-7, reads DVKVTQSSRYLVKRTGEKVFLECVQDMDHENMFWYRQDPGLGLRLIYFSYDVKMKEKGDIPEGYSVSREKKERFSLILESASTNQTSMYLCASSLNRAYEQYFGPGTRLTVT.

This clone was recorded a few times. The rearrangement joins TRBV2 to TRBJ2-5, with D possibly matching TRBD1 (5 bases). This CDR3 is built from 15 residues. Germline CDR1 reads SNHLY; CDR2 reads FYNNEI. Trimming shortened V by 2 bases and J by 2 bases, and 12 bases separated the two germline ends. As DNA, the CDR3 is TGTGCCAGCAGTGAACTTGGGGCAGATCAAGAGACCCAGTACTTC. Protein sequence: CASSELGADQETQYF. Full variable domain (rest looked up from reference TRBV2 and TRBJ2-5): EPEVTQTPSHQVTQMGQEVILRCVPISNHLYFYWYRQILGQKVEFLVSFYNNEISEKSEIFDDQFSVERPDGSNFTLKIRSTKLEDSAMYFCASSELGADQETQYFGPGTRLLVL.

CDR3 nucleotide sequence: TGCGCCAGCAGTCCTAGCGGGGGACAAGAGACCCAGTACTTC. This gives the protein CASSPSGGQETQYF. The chain joins TRBV10-1 to TRBJ2-5; 10 bases are a match to TRBD2. The CDR3 runs to 14 residues. V dropped 5 bases and J dropped 2; count of bases not matched to a gene: 2. Germline CDR1 WNHNN, CDR2 SYGVQD (reference sequence).

The sample holds a few counts of this clone. The V gene is TRBV2, the J gene TRBJ1-5; maybe TRBD1 (6 bases). The CDR3 has 13 amino acids. V lost 7 bases and J lost 6, with 13 bases in between. Per germline, CDR1 SNHLY and CDR2 FYNNEI. The CDR3: CASMSGAGQPQHF. The CDR3 coding sequence is TGTGCCAGCATGTCAGGGGCCGGTCAGCCCCAGCATTTT.

J is TRBJ2-3 and V is TRBV6-5; 8 nucleotides agree with TRBD1. The CDR3 covers 15 residues. Germline assignment: CDR1 MNHEY and CDR2 SVGAGI. J gave up 8 bases and V 4 bases, and 11 bases lay outside the gene matches. Here the CDR3 DNA reads TGTGCCAGCAGTTCGCAGGGGGCGCGGGGTGGTACGCAGTATTTT. Translating it yields CASSSQGARGGTQYF.

The J gene is TRBJ2-6, the V gene TRBV28; maybe TRBD1 (6 bases). V was trimmed by 5 bases and J by 0 bases, leaving 17 bases between them. CDR3 length: 18 amino acids. Per the germline V gene, CDR1 is MDHEN and CDR2 is SYDVKM. The CDR3 loop reads CASSIQGKAHSGANVLTF. The CDR3 bases are TGTGCCAGCAGTATACAGGGTAAAGCTCACTCTGGGGCCAACGTCCTGACTTTC.

This rearrangement joins TRBV7-6 to TRBJ2-1; maybe TRBD1 (6 bases). The CDR3 totals 14 residues. The germline gives CDR1 SGHVS, CDR2 FNYEAQ. With 4 bases removed from V and 4 bases from J, the gap between germline ends came to 11 bases. CDR3 sequence (DNA): TGTGCCAGCAGCTCCCTTCAGGGGTACAATGAGCAGTTCTTC. Its protein product is CASSSLQGYNEQFF. The variable domain in full, with the rest retrieved from reference TRBV7-6 and TRBJ2-1, is GAGVSQSPRYKVTKRGQDVALRCDPISGHVSLYWYRQALGQGPEFLTYFNYEAQQDKSGLPNDRFSAERPEGSISTLTIQRTEQRDSAMYRCASSSLQGYNEQFFGPGTRLTVL.

V is TRBV7-9 and J is TRBJ2-3; 7 bases fit TRBD2. CDR1 SEHNR and CDR2 FQNEAQ come from the germline V gene (reference sequence). The V gene end was trimmed by 5 bases and the J gene end by 4 bases; junction bases not matched to a gene: 12. The CDR3 loop spans 16 amino acids. Here the CDR3 DNA reads TGTGCCAGCAGCGAGGCTCGGGCTAGCGGCTCAGATACGCAGTATTTT. Residues: CASSEARASGSDTQYF.

J is TRBJ2-6 and V is TRBV27; 7 bases map to TRBD1. V was pared by 5 bases and J by 4 bases, with 14 bases of the junction left unmatched. The CDR3 length is 18 residues. Germline V lookup: CDR1 MNHEY, CDR2 SMNVEV (reference sequence). The CDR3 sequence: CASSTPGQSGSGANVLTF. CDR3 nucleotides: TGTGCCAGCAGTACTCCGGGACAGTCGGGGTCAGGGGCCAACGTCCTGACTTTC.

The rearrangement joins TRBV6-6 to TRBJ2-7, with TRBD1 matching 9 bases. Germline CDR1 is MNHNY and CDR2 is SVGAGI (reference sequence). This CDR3 contains 13 residues. The junction had 4 bases not matched to a gene; V was cut back by 5 bases and J by 5 bases. The CDR3, as DNA: TGTGCCAGCAGTACGGGACAGGGCAACGAGCAGTACTTC. Its protein is CASSTGQGNEQYF.

V usage is TRBV15 and J usage is TRBJ2-5, with 7 bases lining up with TRBD1. The CDR3 consists of 15 residues. V lost 2 bases and J lost 2; bases outside the gene matches: 5. The V gene's germline CDR1 is LNHNV and CDR2 YYDKDF (reference sequence). This CDR3 is CATSRFGTAQETQYF. The CDR3 DNA reads TGTGCCACCAGCAGATTCGGGACAGCTCAAGAGACCCAGTACTTC.

The chain couples TRBV7-9 to TRBJ1-2; D uncertain. The germline V gene has CDR1 SEHNR and CDR2 FQNEAQ (reference sequence). The CDR3 covers 14 residues. V gave up 0 bases and J gave up 6 bases, with 11 bases separating them. CDR3 DNA sequence: TGTGCCAGCAGCTTAGCCAGTGGCACAGATGGCTACACCTTC. It is translated as CASSLASGTDGYTF.

V usage is TRBV28 and J usage is TRBJ1-6; D is unclear. Germline loops: CDR1 MDHEN, CDR2 SYDVKM. Trimming took off 4 bases at V and 8 bases at J, with 15 bases between the two ends. The CDR3 contains 15 residues. CDR3 DNA: TGTGCCAGCAGTTCCTTAAGCTCCTGGTATTCACCCCTCCACTTT. Amino acid sequence: CASSSLSSWYSPLHF.

The chain has TRBV24-1 and TRBJ1-5; D unclear. Between the trimmed V and J ends, which lost 7 bases and 3 bases, there was a span of 15 bases. Germline V gives CDR1 KGHDR, CDR2 SFDVKD. The CDR3 sequence is 15 residues long. The CDR3, as DNA: TGTGCCACCAGCGCACCGGGTACTCTCAATCAGCCCCAGCATTTT. As protein: CATSAPGTLNQPQHF.

The J gene is TRBJ2-5, the V gene TRBV10-3; D is unclear. Germline loops: CDR1 ENHRY, CDR2 SYGVKD. V lost 0 bases, J lost 2 bases, and 10 bases lay in between. The CDR3 has 15 amino acids. CDR3: CAISESFTRQETQYF. The CDR3 coding sequence is TGTGCCATCAGTGAGTCATTCACTCGTCAAGAGACCCAGTACTTC.

A remark on this clone: This sample also contains other DNA sequences that code for the same CDR3. The CDR3 here is CASSYGQGAYEQYF. The CDR3 nucleotides are TGTGCCAGCAGCTATGGACAGGGGGCCTACGAGCAGTACTTC. This chain joins TRBV6-5 and TRBJ2-7, with 10 bases identical to TRBD1. Germline CDR1 MNHEY, CDR2 SVGAGI. The CDR3 runs 14 residues. The J segment lost 2 bases and the V segment lost 6 bases, leaving 4 bases of the junction unmatched.

The chain carries TRBV19 and TRBJ2-1; 7 bases fit TRBD2. V shed 1 base and J 7 bases; nucleotides not matched to a gene: 10. CDR3 length: 16 amino acids. The germline CDR1 and CDR2 sequences are LNHDA and SQIVND (reference sequence). The CDR3 reads CASSIGEGRSENEQFF. CDR3 nucleotide sequence: TGTGCCAGTAGTATAGGGGAGGGACGGTCCGAAAATGAGCAGTTCTTC.

This clone has only a few counts. The chain's CDR3 is CASSLLAGGSYNEQFF. CDR3 bases: TGTGCCAGCAGTTTGCTAGCGGGAGGTTCCTACAATGAGCAGTTCTTC. V is TRBV28 and J is TRBJ2-1; TRBD2 matches 11 bases. CDR3 size: 16 residues. From germline, CDR1 is MDHEN and CDR2 SYDVKM. With 3 bases clipped from V and 1 base from J, the junction kept 2 bases outside the gene matches.

The genes are TRBV19 and TRBJ1-1; tentatively, D is TRBD1 (6 bases). The CDR3 has 13 residues. CDR1 and CDR2 (germline): LNHDA, SQIVND (reference sequence). Between the trimmed V and J ends, which lost 7 bases and 4 bases, there was a span of 13 bases. The CDR3, as DNA: TGTGCCAGTACTCTGGGGGCGACCACTGAAGCTTTCTTT. This translates into CASTLGATTEAFF.

The J gene is TRBJ1-5, the V gene TRBV20-1, with D possibly being TRBD1 (6 bases). Trimming took 3 bases from V and 9 from J, leaving 15 bases between them. Per the germline V gene, CDR1 is DFQATT and CDR2 is SNEGSKA (reference sequence). The CDR3 totals 13 residues. The CDR3: CSASIGGLGPQHF. The CDR3 nucleotides are TGCAGTGCTAGTATTGGGGGCCTAGGGCCCCAGCATTTT.

The V call is TRBV5-1, the J call TRBJ2-3; the match to TRBD2 covers 8 bases. The CDR3 spans 18 residues. V was pared by 7 bases and J by 0 bases, with 16 bases of the junction left unmatched. CDR1 is SGHRS, CDR2 YFSETQ, per germline. CDR3 protein: CASALRWGSGTSTDTQYF. The CDR3 DNA reads TGCGCCAGCGCCTTAAGGTGGGGTAGCGGGACTAGCACAGATACGCAGTATTTT.

The V gene is TRBV3-1 (or the pseudogene TRBV3-2), the J gene TRBJ1-2, with D hard to call. CDR3 length equals 15 residues. Per the germline V gene, CDR1 is LGHDT and CDR2 is YNNKEL (reference sequence). V lost 1 base and J 3 bases, leaving 12 bases between the germline ends. Written as DNA, the CDR3 is TGTGCCAGCAGCCAAGTCGCTGAGGGATACTATGGCTACACCTTC. Translation gives CASSQVAEGYYGYTF.

This clone was recorded a few times. V and J are TRBV5-4 and TRBJ1-6; the D is unclear. The germline V gene has CDR1 SGHNT and CDR2 YYREEE (reference sequence). This CDR3 is 12 amino acids long. The V end lost 2 bases, the J end lost 6 bases, and 3 bases lay between the germline ends. In DNA, the CDR3 is TGTGCCAGCAGCTTCGGTAATTCACCCCTCCACTTT. It translates to CASSFGNSPLHF.

The J gene is TRBJ1-5, the V gene TRBV27; TRBD1 matches at 12 bases. The CDR3 covers 16 residues. Losses at the gene ends were 3 bases for V and 10 bases for J; bases not matched to a gene: 10. Germline lookup yields CDR1 MNHEY and CDR2 SMNVEV (reference sequence). The CDR3 DNA sequence: TGTGCCAGCAGTTTGGGGGGACAGGGGGCTTCCCGACCCCAGCATTTT. Protein sequence: CASSLGGQGASRPQHF.